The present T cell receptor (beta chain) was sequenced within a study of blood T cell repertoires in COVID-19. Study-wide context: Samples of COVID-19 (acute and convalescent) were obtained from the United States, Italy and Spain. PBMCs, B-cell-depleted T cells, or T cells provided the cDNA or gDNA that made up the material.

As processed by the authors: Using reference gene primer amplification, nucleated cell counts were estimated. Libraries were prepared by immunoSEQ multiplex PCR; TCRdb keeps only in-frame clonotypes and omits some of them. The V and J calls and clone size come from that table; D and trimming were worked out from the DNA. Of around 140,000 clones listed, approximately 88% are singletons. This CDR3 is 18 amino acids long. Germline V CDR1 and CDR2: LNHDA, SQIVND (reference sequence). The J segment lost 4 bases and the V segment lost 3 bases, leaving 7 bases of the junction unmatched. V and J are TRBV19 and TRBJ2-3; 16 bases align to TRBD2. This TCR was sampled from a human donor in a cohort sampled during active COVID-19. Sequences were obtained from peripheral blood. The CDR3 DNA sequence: TGTGCCAGTAGTATGGGACTAGCGGGAGGGCCTAGCGCAGATACGCAGTATTTT. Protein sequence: CASSMGLAGGPSADTQYF.